A single sample gave rise to the 24 T cell receptor beta chains below, sequenced in a study of human T cells and chemical hapten exposure. The time point here: pre-sensitization, week 0. Treatment reported: therapeutic diphenylcyclopropenone sensitization with weekly scalp DPC. TCRdb recomputed calls from the RACE reads with MiXCR, one row per CDR3 protein. Here the sample spans under 100,000 distinct CDR3 sequences, over 6.5% being singletons. Sequenced material: whole blood, taken in connection with sensitization to the hapten diphenylcyclopropenone (DPC). These receptors originate from a man aged 40-50 years with alopecia areata. Some clones in this sample may be carry-over from other donors' samples.

Only a few counts were recorded for this clonotype. This chain connects TRBV19 to TRBJ1-1; D unresolved. Germline V gene lookup returns CDR1 LNHDA and CDR2 SQIVND (reference sequence). V lost 6 bases, J lost 4 bases, and 9 bases lay in between. The CDR3 extends over 12 amino acids. The CDR3 spells CASSATITEAFF. The CDR3 DNA sequence: TGTGCCAGTAGCGCAACAATCACTGAAGCTTTCTTT.

The rearrangement uses TRBV20-1 and TRBJ2-3; 11 bases match TRBD2. Germline assignment: CDR1 DFQATT and CDR2 SNEGSKA (reference sequence). The CDR3 length is 13 residues. V gave up 6 bases and J gave up 6 bases; unmatched junction bases: 5. The CDR3 bases are TGCAGTGCACTAGCGGGAGTAGTCGATACGCAGTATTTT. Translation: CSALAGVVDTQYF.

This rearrangement joins TRBV7-6 to TRBJ2-2, with 12 bases aligning to TRBD2. Germline V lookup: CDR1 SGHVS, CDR2 FNYEAQ. With V trimmed by 2 bases and J by 4 bases, 8 bases remained unmatched. The CDR3 length is 18 residues. The CDR3 loop reads CASSLRRLAGAVTGELFF. DNA for the CDR3: TGTGCCAGCAGCTTACGTAGACTAGCGGGAGCGGTCACCGGGGAGCTGTTTTTT.

Many counts were recorded for this clonotype. J is TRBJ2-7 and V is TRBV20-1; TRBD2 matches at 7 bases. This CDR3 contains 13 residues. Germline assignment: CDR1 DFQATT and CDR2 SNEGSKA (reference sequence). V was pared by 3 bases and J by 0 bases, with 2 bases of the junction left unmatched. The CDR3, as DNA: TGCAGTGCTAGCGGGACTAACTCCTACGAGCAGTACTTC. Amino acids: CSASGTNSYEQYF.

The chain combines TRBV11-2 with TRBJ2-1; TRBD2 is a possible D gene (5 bases). Deletions cut 5 bases from V and 10 bases from J, with 18 bases between. The germline V gene encodes CDR1 SGHAT and CDR2 FQNNGV. CDR3 size: 14 residues. The CDR3 sequence is CASSPLTGVSEQFF. The CDR3 bases are TGTGCCAGCAGCCCCCTGACCGGGGTGTCCGAGCAGTTCTTC.

Many counts were recorded for this clonotype. The V and J genes are TRBV18 and TRBJ1-1; unclear D gene. Germline V gene sequence: CDR1 KGHSH, CDR2 LQKENI. Trimming shortened V by 8 bases and J by 2 bases, and 12 bases separated the two germline ends. The CDR3 has 13 amino acids. The chain's CDR3 is CASEGGLNTEAFF. In nucleotides, the CDR3 is TGTGCCAGCGAAGGTGGTCTTAACACTGAAGCTTTCTTT.

This clonotype was seen many times. The rearrangement uses TRBV6-1 and TRBJ2-2; D is possibly TRBD1 (8 bases). The CDR3 covers 19 residues. Germline CDR1 MNHNS, CDR2 SASEGT. The germline V and J ends were trimmed by 4 bases and 2 bases, with 23 bases remaining between them. The CDR3 nucleotides are TGTGCCAGCAGTGCCCCGGGGGGACAGGCTAAAAGAAACACCGGGGAGCTGTTTTTT. This sequence encodes CASSAPGGQAKRNTGELFF.

In its sample, this clonotype was seen many times. The chain combines TRBV6-6 with TRBJ2-1; 16 bases match TRBD2. The germline V gene encodes CDR1 MNHNY and CDR2 SVGAGI (reference sequence). J gave up 6 bases and V 4 bases, and 9 bases lay outside the gene matches. The CDR3 length is 18 residues. CDR3 DNA: TGTGCCAGCAGTTTGAAGTCCGGGACTAGCGGGAGGGCCAATGAGCAGTTCTTC. Translated: CASSLKSGTSGRANEQFF.

By its share, this clonotype is medium-sized. The CDR3 region has the DNA TGTGCCAGCGGTTCCGGGACTAGCGTATCAGATACGCAGTATTTT. Translation gives CASGSGTSVSDTQYF. The chain combines TRBV2 with TRBJ2-3; 10 bases line up with TRBD2. The CDR3 is 15 residues long. After removal of 8 bases from V and 4 bases from J, the junction contained 9 bases not matched to a gene. Looked up from germline, CDR1 is SNHLY and CDR2 is FYNNEI.

This clonotype has just a few counts. The rearrangement joins TRBV4-1 to TRBJ2-3, with D possibly TRBD2 on 5 matching bases. Germline loops: CDR1 MGHRA, CDR2 YSYEKL. V was clipped by 0 bases and J by 5 bases, with 9 bases between them. The CDR3 covers 14 residues. This chain's CDR3 is CASSQDEGQDTQYF. The CDR3 nucleotides read TGCGCCAGCAGCCAAGATGAGGGTCAAGATACGCAGTATTTT.

This clonotype was recorded many times. The chain uses TRBV11-2 and TRBJ2-2, with D maybe TRBD2 (6 bases). The CDR3 sequence is 14 residues long. Germline values: CDR1 SGHAT, CDR2 FQNNGV. Trimming removed 6 bases at V and 4 bases at J, with 12 bases between. The CDR3: CASRRLVLTGELFF. The CDR3 region has the DNA TGTGCCAGCAGGCGACTAGTTCTCACCGGGGAGCTGTTTTTT.

This clonotype was detected many times. V gene TRBV15 combines with J gene TRBJ1-1; D is ambiguous. This CDR3 has 15 residues. Trimming stripped 1 base from V and 5 bases from J, with 14 bases between. Germline V gives CDR1 LNHNV, CDR2 YYDKDF (reference sequence). CDR3 nucleotide sequence: TGTGCCACCAGCAGAGCGGACGGGAGGCGGACTGAAGCTTTCTTT. It is translated as CATSRADGRRTEAFF.

This clonotype occurred a few times. This chain links TRBV5-6 with TRBJ2-2, with 7 nucleotides matching TRBD2. The CDR3 is 15 residues long. The germline CDR1 and CDR2 sequences are SGHDT and YYEEEE. V trimming: 0 bases; J trimming: 5 bases; junction bases outside the gene matches: 4. The CDR3 nucleotides read TGTGCCAGCAGCTTGGTTGCGGGAGTAACCGGGGAGCTGTTTTTT. Translation gives CASSLVAGVTGELFF.

On this clonotype: Relative to the germline gene, one junction end is altered; a read error may explain this. The J gene is TRBJ1-4, the V gene TRBV7-9; D remains ambiguous. CDR1 is SEHNR, CDR2 FQNEAQ, per germline (reference sequence). This CDR3 has 14 residues. The CDR3 nucleotides read TGTGCCAGCAGCTTAGAATTCGCGGATGAAAAACTGATTTTT. This codes for CASSLEFADEKLIF.

This rearrangement joins TRBV28 to TRBJ2-3; no reliable D call. V lost 5 bases, J lost 9 bases, and 18 bases lay in between. This CDR3 has 14 residues. Germline-derived CDR1 and CDR2 are MDHEN and SYDVKM. In DNA form, the CDR3 reads TGTGCCAGCAGTAGCACCGGGCCTTTACGAACGCAGTATTTT. Amino acids: CASSSTGPLRTQYF. The variable domain in full, with the rest retrieved from reference TRBV28 and TRBJ2-3, is DVKVTQSSRYLVKRTGEKVFLECVQDMDHENMFWYRQDPGLGLRLIYFSYDVKMKEKGDIPEGYSVSREKKERFSLILESASTNQTSMYLCASSSTGPLRTQYFGPGTRLTVL.

At least ten counts were recorded for this clonotype. This sequence joins TRBV29-1 and TRBJ2-7; D may be TRBD1 (6 bases). Germline V lookup: CDR1 SQVTM, CDR2 ANQGSEA. The CDR3 contains 12 residues. Trimming took 6 bases from V and 7 from J, leaving 16 bases between them. In DNA, the CDR3 is TGCAGCGTGGTGGGCAGGGGTGAAGAGCAGTACTTC. Translation gives CSVVGRGEEQYF.

This clonotype came up many times. The CDR3 reads CASSEVYTGELFF. CDR3 sequence (DNA): TGTGCCAGCAGCGAGGTGTACACCGGGGAGCTGTTTTTT. The V gene is TRBV2, the J gene TRBJ2-2; D gene unclear. Germline CDR1 is SNHLY and CDR2 is FYNNEI. The CDR3 consists of 13 residues. The V gene lost 6 bases and the J gene lost 3 bases, with 8 bases spanning the gap.

The table lists this clonotype with many counts. The J gene is TRBJ1-1, the V gene TRBV14; the D gene is possibly TRBD1 (5 bases). Trimming removed 4 bases at V and 3 bases at J, with 12 bases between. This CDR3 has 14 amino acids. Germline V gene lookup returns CDR1 SGHDN and CDR2 FVKESK. The CDR3 DNA sequence: TGTGCCAGCAGCCCCGATGTACAGGACACTGAAGCTTTCTTT. This codes for CASSPDVQDTEAFF.

The gene calls are TRBV6-4 and TRBJ1-5; no firm D call. The CDR3 is 13 residues long. The germline V and J ends were trimmed by 5 bases and 4 bases, with 9 bases remaining between them. Germline V gene lookup returns CDR1 MRHNA and CDR2 SNTAGT. The CDR3 loop reads CASSMELNQPQHF. CDR3 coding DNA: TGTGCCAGCAGTATGGAGCTAAATCAGCCCCAGCATTTT.

This clonotype was picked up many times. The chain links TRBV6-1 to TRBJ1-1; D is possibly TRBD1 (6 bases). With 5 bases removed from V and 8 bases from J, the gap between germline ends came to 12 bases. The CDR3 is 12 residues long. CDR1 MNHNS and CDR2 SASEGT come from the germline V gene. CDR3 in amino acids: CASSQSGTEAFF. Written as DNA, the CDR3 is TGTGCCAGCAGTCAATCCGGGACAGAAGCTTTCTTT.

This clonotype showed up just a few times. V usage is TRBV7-9 and J usage is TRBJ2-1; 7 bases agree with TRBD1. The length of the CDR3 is 14 residues. The trim removed 5 bases at V and 6 bases at J, leaving 7 bases unmatched. Germline loops: CDR1 SEHNR, CDR2 FQNEAQ (reference sequence). The CDR3 here is CASSPFRQGNEQFF. CDR3 DNA sequence: TGTGCCAGCAGCCCTTTTCGACAGGGCAATGAGCAGTTCTTC.

This chain's CDR3 is CASSLRTPWEQFF. CDR3 DNA sequence: TGTGCCAGCAGTTTAAGGACCCCATGGGAGCAGTTCTTC. V and J are TRBV28 and TRBJ2-1; D unresolved. V shed 2 bases and J shed 10 bases, with 12 bases lying between them. The CDR3 covers 13 residues. Germline CDR1 is MDHEN and CDR2 is SYDVKM.

The chain carries TRBV5-4 and TRBJ1-4, with unresolved D. The CDR3 covers 16 residues. Germline V gives CDR1 SGHNT, CDR2 YYREEE (reference sequence). V was clipped by 3 bases and J by 8 bases, with 20 bases between them. CDR3 in DNA: TGTGCCAGCAGCTCGGTTCCGGCGCACCAATCCGAAAAACTGTTTTTT. Translating gives CASSSVPAHQSEKLFF.

This clonotype was counted at least ten times. The chain is built from TRBV29-1 and TRBJ1-4; D is ambiguous. Trimming cost V 6 bases and J 8 bases, with 13 bases left between them. The V gene's germline CDR1 is SQVTM and CDR2 ANQGSEA. The CDR3 has 12 residues. DNA for the CDR3: TGCAGCGTCCGGACTAACGGCGAAAAACTGTTTTTT. Translation: CSVRTNGEKLFF.